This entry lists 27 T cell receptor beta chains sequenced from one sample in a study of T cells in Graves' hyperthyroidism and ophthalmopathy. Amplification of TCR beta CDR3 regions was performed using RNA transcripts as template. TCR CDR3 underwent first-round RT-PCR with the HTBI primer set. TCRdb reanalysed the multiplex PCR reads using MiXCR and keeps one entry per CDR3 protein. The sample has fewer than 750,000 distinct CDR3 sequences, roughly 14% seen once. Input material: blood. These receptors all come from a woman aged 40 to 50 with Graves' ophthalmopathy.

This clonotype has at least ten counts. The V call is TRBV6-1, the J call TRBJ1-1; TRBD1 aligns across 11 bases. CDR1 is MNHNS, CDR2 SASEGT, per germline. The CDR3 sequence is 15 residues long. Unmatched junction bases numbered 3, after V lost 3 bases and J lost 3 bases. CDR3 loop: CASSDRTGGHTEAFF. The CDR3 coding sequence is TGTGCCAGCAGTGACCGGACAGGGGGCCACACTGAAGCTTTCTTT.

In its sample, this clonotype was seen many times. The CDR3 DNA reads TGTGCCAGCAGCTTGGGAATGTCTGTCCACGAGCAGTACTTC. Its protein is CASSLGMSVHEQYF. The chain combines TRBV7-2 with TRBJ2-7; D not certain. Germline CDR1 and CDR2: SGHTA and FQGNSA. There are 14 residues in the CDR3. Trimming took 3 bases from V and 5 from J, leaving 14 bases between them.

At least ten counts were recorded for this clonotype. CDR3 protein: CSARRHGTNEQYF. CDR3 DNA sequence: TGCAGTGCTAGAAGGCATGGAACAAACGAGCAGTACTTC. V is TRBV20-1 and J is TRBJ2-7; D call uncertain. This CDR3 is built from 13 residues. Looked up from germline, CDR1 is DFQATT and CDR2 is SNEGSKA (reference sequence). Trimming cost V 2 bases and J 5 bases, with 13 bases left between them.

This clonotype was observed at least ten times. In nucleotides, the CDR3 is TGTGCCAGCAGTCCTGCACGGTACACTGAAGCTTTCTTT. This translates into CASSPARYTEAFF. The gene calls are TRBV12-3 or TRBV12-4 and TRBJ1-1; D uncertain. Trimming shortened V by 5 bases and J by 3 bases, and 10 bases separated the two germline ends. The CDR3 runs to 13 residues.

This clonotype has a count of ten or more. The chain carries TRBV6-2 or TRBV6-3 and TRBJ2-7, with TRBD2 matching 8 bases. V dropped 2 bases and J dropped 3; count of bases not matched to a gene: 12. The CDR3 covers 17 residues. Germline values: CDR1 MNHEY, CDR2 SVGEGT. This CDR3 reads CASSYARGSGTLYEQYF. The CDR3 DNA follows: TGTGCCAGCAGTTACGCCCGAGGTAGCGGGACCCTCTACGAGCAGTACTTC.

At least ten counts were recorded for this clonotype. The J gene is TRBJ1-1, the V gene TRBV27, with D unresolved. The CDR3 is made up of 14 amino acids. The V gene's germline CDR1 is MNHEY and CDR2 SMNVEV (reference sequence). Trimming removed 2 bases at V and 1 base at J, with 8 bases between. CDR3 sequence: CASSLRGENTEAFF. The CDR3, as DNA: TGTGCCAGCAGTTTACGGGGAGAGAACACTGAAGCTTTCTTT.

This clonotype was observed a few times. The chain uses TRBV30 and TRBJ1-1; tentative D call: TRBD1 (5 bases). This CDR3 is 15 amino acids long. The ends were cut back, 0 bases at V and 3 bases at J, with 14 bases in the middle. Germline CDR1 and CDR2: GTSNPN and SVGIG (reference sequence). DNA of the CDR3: TGTGCCTGGAGTGTAACCGGACACTGGGACACTGAAGCTTTCTTT. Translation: CAWSVTGHWDTEAFF.

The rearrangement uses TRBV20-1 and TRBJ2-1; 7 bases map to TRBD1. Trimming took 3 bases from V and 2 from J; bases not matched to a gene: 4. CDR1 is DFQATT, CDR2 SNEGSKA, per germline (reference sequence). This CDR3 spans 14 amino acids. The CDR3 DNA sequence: TGCAGTGCTAGTCGACAGGGCCCCTACAATGAGCAGTTCTTC. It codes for CSASRQGPYNEQFF.

CDR3 region: CASSFPLAYEQYF. The CDR3 nucleotides are TGTGCCAGCAGTTTCCCCCTAGCCTACGAGCAGTACTTC. This chain links TRBV28 with TRBJ2-7; D is uncertain. CDR3 size: 13 residues. Germline V gene lookup returns CDR1 MDHEN and CDR2 SYDVKM. The V end lost 3 bases, the J end lost 2 bases, and 8 bases lay between the germline ends.

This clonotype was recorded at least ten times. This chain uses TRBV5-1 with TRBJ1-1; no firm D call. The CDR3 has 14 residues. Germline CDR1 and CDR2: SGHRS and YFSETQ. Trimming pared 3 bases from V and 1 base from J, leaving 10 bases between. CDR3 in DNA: TGCGCCAGCAGCTGGTCGCGGCAGAACACTGAAGCTTTCTTT. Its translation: CASSWSRQNTEAFF. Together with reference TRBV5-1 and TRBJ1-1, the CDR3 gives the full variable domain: KAGVTQTPRYLIKTRGQQVTLSCSPISGHRSVSWYQQTPGQGLQFLFEYFSETQRNKGNFPGRFSGRQFSNSRSEMNVSTLELGDSALYLCASSWSRQNTEAFFGQGTRLTVV.

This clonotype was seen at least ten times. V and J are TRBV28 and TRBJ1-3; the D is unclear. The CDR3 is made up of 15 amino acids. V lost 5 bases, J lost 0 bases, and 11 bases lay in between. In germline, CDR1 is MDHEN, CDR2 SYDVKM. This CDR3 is CASSATGISGNTIYF. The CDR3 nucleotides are TGTGCCAGCAGTGCGACCGGCATCTCTGGAAACACCATATATTTT.

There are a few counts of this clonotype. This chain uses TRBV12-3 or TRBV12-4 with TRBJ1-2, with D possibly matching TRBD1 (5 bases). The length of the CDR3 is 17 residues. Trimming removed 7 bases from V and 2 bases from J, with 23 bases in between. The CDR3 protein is CASNPNPGRGVNYGYTF. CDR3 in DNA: TGTGCCAGCAACCCCAACCCGGGACGCGGGGTGAACTATGGCTACACCTTC.

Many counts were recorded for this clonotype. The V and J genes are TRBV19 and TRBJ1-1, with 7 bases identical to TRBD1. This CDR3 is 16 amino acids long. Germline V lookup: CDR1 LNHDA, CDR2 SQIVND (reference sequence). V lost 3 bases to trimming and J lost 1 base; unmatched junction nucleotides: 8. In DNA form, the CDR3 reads TGTGCCAGTAGTATTCAGGGACAGCCACCGAACACTGAAGCTTTCTTT. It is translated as CASSIQGQPPNTEAFF. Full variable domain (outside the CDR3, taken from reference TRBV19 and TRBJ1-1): DGGITQSPKYLFRKEGQNVTLSCEQNLNHDAMYWYRQDPGQGLRLIYYSQIVNDFQKGDIAEGYSVSREKKESFPLTVTSAQKNPTAFYLCASSIQGQPPNTEAFFGQGTRLTVV.

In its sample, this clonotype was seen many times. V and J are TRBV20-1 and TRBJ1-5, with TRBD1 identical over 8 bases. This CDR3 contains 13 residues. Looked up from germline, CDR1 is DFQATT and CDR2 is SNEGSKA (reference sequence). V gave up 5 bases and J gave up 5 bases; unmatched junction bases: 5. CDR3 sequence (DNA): TGCAGTGCTCCACAGGGGGGGGATCAGCCCCAGCATTTT. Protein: CSAPQGGDQPQHF.

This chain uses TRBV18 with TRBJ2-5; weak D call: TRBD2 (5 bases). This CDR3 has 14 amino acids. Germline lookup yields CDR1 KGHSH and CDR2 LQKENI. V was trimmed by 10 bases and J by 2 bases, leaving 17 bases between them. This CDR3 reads CATSTRDRQETQYF. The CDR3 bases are TGTGCCACCTCCACGAGGGATCGGCAAGAGACCCAGTACTTC. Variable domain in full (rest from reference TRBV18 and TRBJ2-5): NAGVMQNPRHLVRRRGQEARLRCSPMKGHSHVYWYRQLPEEGLKFMVYLQKENIIDESGMPKERFSAEFPKEGPSILRIQQVVRGDSAAYFCATSTRDRQETQYFGPGTRLLVL.

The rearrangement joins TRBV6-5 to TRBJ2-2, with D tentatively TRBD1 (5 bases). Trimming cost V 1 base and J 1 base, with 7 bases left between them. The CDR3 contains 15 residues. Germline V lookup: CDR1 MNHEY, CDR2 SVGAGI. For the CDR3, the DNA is TGTGCCAGCAGTTACTGGGGCAGGAACACCGGGGAGCTGTTTTTT. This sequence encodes CASSYWGRNTGELFF.

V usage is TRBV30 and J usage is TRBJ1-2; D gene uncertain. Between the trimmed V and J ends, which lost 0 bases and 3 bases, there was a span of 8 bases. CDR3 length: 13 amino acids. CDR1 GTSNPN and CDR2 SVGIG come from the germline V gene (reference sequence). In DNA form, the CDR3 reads TGTGCCTGGAGTGTTCTAGGGTACTATGGCTACACCTTC. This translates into CAWSVLGYYGYTF. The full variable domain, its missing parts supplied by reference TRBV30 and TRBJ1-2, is SQTIHQWPATLVQPVGSPLSLECTVEGTSNPNLYWYRQAAGRGLQLLFYSVGIGQISSEVPQNLSASRPQDRQFILSSKKLLLSDSGFYLCAWSVLGYYGYTFGSGTRLTVV.

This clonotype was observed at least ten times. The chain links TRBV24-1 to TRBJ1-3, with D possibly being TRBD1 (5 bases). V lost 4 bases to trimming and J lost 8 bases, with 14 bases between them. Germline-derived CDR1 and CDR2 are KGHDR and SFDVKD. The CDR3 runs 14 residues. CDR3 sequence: CATSESDSIDTIYF. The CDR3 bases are TGTGCCACCAGTGAGTCCGACAGTATCGACACCATATATTTT.

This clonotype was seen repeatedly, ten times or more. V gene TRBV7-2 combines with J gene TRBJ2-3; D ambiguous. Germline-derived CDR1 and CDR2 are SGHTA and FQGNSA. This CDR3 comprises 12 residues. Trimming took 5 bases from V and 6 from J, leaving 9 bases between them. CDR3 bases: TGTGCCAGCAGCCCCTTCGGGGATACGCAGTATTTT. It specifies CASSPFGDTQYF.

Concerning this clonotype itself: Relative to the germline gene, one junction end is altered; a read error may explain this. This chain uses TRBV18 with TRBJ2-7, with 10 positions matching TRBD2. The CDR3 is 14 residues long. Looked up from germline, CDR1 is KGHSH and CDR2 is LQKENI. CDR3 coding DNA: TGTGCCGGCTCACCTAGCGGGAGAGACAACGAGCAGTACTTC. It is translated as CAGSPSGRDNEQYF.

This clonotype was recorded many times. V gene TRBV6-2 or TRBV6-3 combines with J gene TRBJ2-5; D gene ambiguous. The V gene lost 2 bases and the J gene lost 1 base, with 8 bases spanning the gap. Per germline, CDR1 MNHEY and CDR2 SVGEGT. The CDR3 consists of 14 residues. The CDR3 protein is CASSYVAAQETQYF. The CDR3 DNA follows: TGTGCCAGCAGTTACGTAGCAGCCCAAGAGACCCAGTACTTC.

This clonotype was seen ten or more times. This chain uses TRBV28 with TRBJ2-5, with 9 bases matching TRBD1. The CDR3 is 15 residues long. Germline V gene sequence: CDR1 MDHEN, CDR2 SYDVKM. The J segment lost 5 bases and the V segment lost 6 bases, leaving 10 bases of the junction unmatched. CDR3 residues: CASRVGTGPWETQYF. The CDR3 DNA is TGTGCCAGCAGGGTAGGGACAGGGCCCTGGGAGACCCAGTACTTC.

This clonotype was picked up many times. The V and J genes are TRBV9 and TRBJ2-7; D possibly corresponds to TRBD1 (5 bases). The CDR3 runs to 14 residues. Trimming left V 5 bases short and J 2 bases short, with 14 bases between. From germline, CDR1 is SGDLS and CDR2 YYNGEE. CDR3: CASSGSDTAYEQYF. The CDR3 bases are TGTGCCAGCAGTGGCTCGGACACAGCCTACGAGCAGTACTTC.

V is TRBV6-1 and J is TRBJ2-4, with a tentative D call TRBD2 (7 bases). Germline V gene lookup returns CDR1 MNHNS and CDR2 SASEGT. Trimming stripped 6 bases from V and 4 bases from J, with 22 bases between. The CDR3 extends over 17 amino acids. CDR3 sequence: CASSLKGGVTLKNIQYF. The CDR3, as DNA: TGTGCCAGCAGCCTAAAAGGGGGGGTAACTTTGAAAAACATTCAGTACTTC.

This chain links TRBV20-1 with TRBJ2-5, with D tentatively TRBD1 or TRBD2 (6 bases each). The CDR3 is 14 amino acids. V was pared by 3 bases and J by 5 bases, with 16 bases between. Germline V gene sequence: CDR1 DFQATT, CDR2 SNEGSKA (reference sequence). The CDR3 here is CSASRGEMGETQYF. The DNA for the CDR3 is TGCAGTGCTAGTAGGGGGGAAATGGGGGAGACCCAGTACTTC.

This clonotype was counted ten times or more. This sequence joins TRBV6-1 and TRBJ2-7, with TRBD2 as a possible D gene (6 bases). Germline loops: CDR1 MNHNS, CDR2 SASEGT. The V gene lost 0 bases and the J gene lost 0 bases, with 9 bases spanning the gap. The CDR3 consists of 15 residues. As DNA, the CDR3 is TGTGCCAGCAGTGAAGCAGAGCGGGCCTCCTACGAGCAGTACTTC. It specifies CASSEAERASYEQYF.

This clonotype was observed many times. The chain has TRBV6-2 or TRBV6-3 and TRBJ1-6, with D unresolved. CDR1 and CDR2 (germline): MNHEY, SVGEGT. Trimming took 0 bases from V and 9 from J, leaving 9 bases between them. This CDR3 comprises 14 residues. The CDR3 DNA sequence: TGTGCCAGCAGTTACTCCGGAAGACGTTCACCCCTCCACTTT. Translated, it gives CASSYSGRRSPLHF.